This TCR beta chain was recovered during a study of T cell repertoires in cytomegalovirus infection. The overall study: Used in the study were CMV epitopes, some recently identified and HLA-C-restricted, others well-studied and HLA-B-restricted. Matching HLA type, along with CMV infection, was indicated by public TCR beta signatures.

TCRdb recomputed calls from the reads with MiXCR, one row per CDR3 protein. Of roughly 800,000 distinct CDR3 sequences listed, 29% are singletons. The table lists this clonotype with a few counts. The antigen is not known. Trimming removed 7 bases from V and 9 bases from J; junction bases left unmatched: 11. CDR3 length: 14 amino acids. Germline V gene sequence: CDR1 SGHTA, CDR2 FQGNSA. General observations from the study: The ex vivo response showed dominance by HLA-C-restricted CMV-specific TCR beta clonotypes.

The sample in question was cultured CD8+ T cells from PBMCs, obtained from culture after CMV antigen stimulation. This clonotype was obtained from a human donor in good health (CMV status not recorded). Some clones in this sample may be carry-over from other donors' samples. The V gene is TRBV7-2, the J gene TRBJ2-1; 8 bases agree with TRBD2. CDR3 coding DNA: TGTGCCAGCACCCCGGGGGGGGTAGGTCTTGAGCAGTTCTTC. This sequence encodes CASTPGGVGLEQFF. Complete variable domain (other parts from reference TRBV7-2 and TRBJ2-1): GAGVSQSPSNKVTEKGKDVELRCDPISGHTALYWYRQSLGQGLEFLIYFQGNSAPDKSGLPSDRFSAERTGGSVSTLTIQRTQQEDSAVYLCASTPGGVGLEQFFGPGTRLTVL.